This T cell receptor beta chain was recorded in a study of blood T cell repertoires in COVID-19. TCRdb's table, derived via immunoSEQ multiplex PCR, lists solely in-frame clones and lacks some. The sample lists some 390,000 clones, 70% to 90% occurring once. The CDR3 covers 16 residues. The junction had 12 bases not matched to a gene; V was cut back by 3 bases and J by 4 bases. Germline V gene sequence: CDR1 SGHRS, CDR2 YFSETQ. The V gene is TRBV5-1, the J gene TRBJ1-1; 7 bases fit TRBD1. Sequences were obtained from peripheral blood. The sequence was collected from a woman aged 35 to 49 with COVID-19, enrolled during active disease. CDR3 residues: CASSYLQGSMGTEAFF. In DNA form, the CDR3 reads TGCGCCAGCAGCTACCTACAGGGGTCTATGGGCACTGAAGCTTTCTTT.